This T cell receptor (beta chain) originates from a study of post-analysis software for immune sequencing data. This clonotype was observed a few times. Its antigen is unidentified. This CDR3 is 14 amino acids long. Losses at the gene ends were 9 bases for V and 8 bases for J; bases not matched to a gene: 13. TCR beta cDNA libraries had unique molecular identifiers. TCRdb re-derived calls from the PCR reads in MiXCR, one entry per CDR3 protein. This sample has fewer than 850,000 distinct CDR3 sequences, with just over 45% found just once. Whole-study results and caveats: When the samples were clustered directly with F measure, those that had been prepared in the same batch showed strong co-clustering. People with multiple sclerosis had a significantly lower normalized Chao1 diversity than controls did. When patients were compared with controls, 4 or 5 TRBV segments were more frequent, TRBV5-6, TRBV5-1 and TRBV20-1 among them.

Specimen: blood. This clonotype was sampled from a girl aged 10 to 17 with multiple sclerosis. The V call is TRBV12-3 or TRBV12-4, the J call TRBJ2-3; TRBD1 agrees at 8 bases. CDR3: CASNPGTGSGTQYF. In nucleotides, the CDR3 is TGTGCCAGTAACCCAGGGACAGGTTCGGGTACGCAGTATTTT.